This T cell receptor beta chain was sequenced for a study of identical twins' blood T cells. Whole-study findings and limits: Even for out-of-frame TCRbeta, twins reportedly shared V gene usage much more than unrelated donors. Shared CDR3 clonotype counts tracked mainly the product of cloneset sizes.

TCR cDNA libraries came from RNA via a modified published protocol. One entry per CDR3 protein results from TCRdb running MiXCR on the 5' RACE reads. The profile shows 350,000 to 400,000 distinct CDR3 sequences, under 30% of them singletons. Germline V gives CDR1 KGHDR, CDR2 SFDVKD. This CDR3 comprises 14 residues. V shed 4 bases and J 7 bases; nucleotides not matched to a gene: 2. On this clonotype: Its cognate antigen is unknown.

The genes are TRBV24-1 and TRBJ2-1, with 11 bases identical to TRBD2. The sequencing sample was made of PBMCs. The sequence was collected from a woman aged 18-55 years in good health. In DNA form, the CDR3 reads TGTGCCACCAGTGACAGGACTAGCGGGAATGAGCAGTTCTTC. Translated, it gives CATSDRTSGNEQFF.